A selection of T cell receptor beta chains follows, all from one sample in a study of blood T cell repertoires in COVID-19. Produced via immunoSEQ multiplex PCR; TCRdb's table is partial and in-frame only. The table shows 54,000 or so clones, with about 79% occurring only once. Sequenced material: peripheral blood. The source is an older man with COVID-19, enrolled during active disease. Each CDR3 is given with its conserved first and last residue. D genes are given only for firm matches. Rows may omit the clone size; those that give it use once, few, many or a size class.

NA | TRBJ2-3 | TRBV4-2 | NA | TGTGCCAGCAGCCAACAGGGGCCCCTAGGGACAGATACGCAGTATTTT | CASSQQGPLGTDTQYF
TRBD1 | TRBJ1-5 | TRBV7-6 | NA | TGTGCCAGCAGCAGAACGGAAGCTGTCAGGTGGGACAGGAATCAGCCCCAGCATTTT | CASSRTEAVRWDRNQPQHF
NA | TRBJ2-3 | TRBV7-2 | NA | TGTGCCAGCAGCCCATACGGGGGAGACACAGATACGCAGTATTTT | CASSPYGGDTDTQYF
NA | TRBJ1-4 | TRBV11-2 | NA | TGTGCCAGCAGCTTAAGAACCGGGGGTGGTGAAAAACTGTTTTTT | CASSLRTGGGEKLFF
TRBD1 | TRBJ1-3 | TRBV12-5 | NA | TGTGCTAGTGGTTCAGGGGGTACCTCTGGAAACACCATATATTTT | CASGSGGTSGNTIYF
TRBD1 | TRBJ2-6 | TRBV2 | NA | TGTGCCAGCAGTGATATCAGGGGGCTTATCTCTGGGGCCAACGTCCTGACTTTC | CASSDIRGLISGANVLTF
TRBD1 | TRBJ1-4 | TRBV6-5 | once | TGTGCCACCCTCAGGCAGGGGGCCATAGAAAAACTGTTTTTT | CATLRQGAIEKLFF
TRBD1 | TRBJ1-5 | TRBV28 | NA | TGTGCCAGCAGTTTGGGGACAGGGAGGGGTTCGAGCAATCAGCCCCAGCATTTT | CASSLGTGRGSSNQPQHF
NA | TRBJ1-1 | TRBV19 | NA | TGTGCCAGTAGTATATCCGGGACTAACACTGAAGCTTTCTTT | CASSISGTNTEAFF
NA | TRBJ1-6 | TRBV5-8 | once | TGTGCCAGCAGCCTAAGCGAGAGCTCCTATAATTCACCCCTCCACTTT | CASSLSESSYNSPLHF
TRBD1 | TRBJ2-1 | TRBV27 | NA | TGTGCCAGCAGTCCCGACAGGGGACACAATGAGCAGTTCTTC | CASSPDRGHNEQFF
NA | TRBJ1-2 | TRBV12-3/TRBV12-4 | NA | TGTGCCAGCAGTTCCGAGGGGGGGTCTGGCTACACCTTC | CASSSEGGSGYTF
TRBD1 | TRBJ1-5 | TRBV10-3 | NA | TGTGCCATCAGTGCGGGACAGGGGGATCAGCCCCAGCATTTT | CAISAGQGDQPQHF
TRBD1 | TRBJ1-5 | TRBV15 | NA | TGTGCCACCAGCAGAAGAGACAGGGGTGGAGATCAGCCCCAGCATTTT | CATSRRDRGGDQPQHF
TRBD1 | TRBJ2-6 | TRBV19 | NA | TGTGCCAGTAGTGCTTACGGGACAGGGGACTCTGGGGCCAACGTCCTGACTTTC | CASSAYGTGDSGANVLTF
TRBD1 | TRBJ1-3 | TRBV27 | NA | TGTGCCAGCAGTTCCTCGACAGGGACAAGAAACACCATATATTTT | CASSSSTGTRNTIYF
NA | TRBJ1-6 | TRBV27 | once | TGTGCCAGCAGTTTATGGGGCTCGGGTCCTAATTCACCCCTCCACTTT | CASSLWGSGPNSPLHF
NA | TRBJ1-3 | TRBV19 | once | TGTGCCAGTAGTAAGGGCTACAGGGCGGCTGGAAACACCATATATTTT | CASSKGYRAAGNTIYF
NA | TRBJ1-1 | TRBV19 | NA | TGTGCCAGTAGTACCACAGAACAGGCTTTCTTT | CASSTTEQAFF
TRBD2 | TRBJ2-2 | TRBV11-3 | NA | TGTGCCAGCAGCCCAAATTTAGCGGGAGGCGGAACCGGGGAGCTGTTTTTT | CASSPNLAGGGTGELFF
NA | TRBJ1-4 | TRBV7-2 | NA | TGTGCCAGCAGCTTAAACGGCAGCTTGAGGAAACTGTTTTTT | CASSLNGSLRKLFF
TRBD2 | TRBJ2-2 | TRBV3-1/TRBV3-2 | few | TGTGCCAGCAGTCGCGGACTAGCTCCCGGGGAGCTGTTTTTT | CASSRGLAPGELFF
NA | TRBJ1-2 | TRBV7-2 | NA | TGTGCCAGCAGCCGTACAGGGCTCGATGGCTACACCTTC | CASSRTGLDGYTF
NA | TRBJ1-5 | TRBV6-5 | NA | TGTGCCAGCAGTTTATACCAGGGGCAGCCCCAGCATTTT | CASSLYQGQPQHF
TRBD1 | TRBJ1-1 | TRBV5-6 | NA | TGTGCCAGCAGCATCGGACAGGGCACGAACACTGAAGCTTTCTTT | CASSIGQGTNTEAFF
NA | TRBJ1-5 | TRBV3-1/TRBV3-2 | NA | TGTGCCAGCAGCCAGATAAGGAGGGGCCATCAGCCCCAGCATTTT | CASSQIRRGHQPQHF
NA | TRBJ2-2 | TRBV6-2/TRBV6-3 | NA | TGTGCCAGCAGTTACTCCCGGGGAACCGGGGAGCTGTTTTTT | CASSYSRGTGELFF
TRBD1 | TRBJ1-1 | TRBV5-1 | NA | TGCGCCAGCAGTCGGGACAGCTCCATGAACACTGAAGCTTTCTTT | CASSRDSSMNTEAFF
NA | TRBJ1-1 | TRBV19 | NA | TGTGCCAGTAGTACCCTTATTAACACTGAAGCTTTCTTT | CASSTLINTEAFF
NA | TRBJ1-1 | TRBV30 | few | TGTGCCTTTGCGAGGGCGAACACTGAAGCTTTCTTT | CAFARANTEAFF
NA | TRBJ2-2 | TRBV7-2 | NA | TGTGCCAGCAGCCCGACAGGTCTCAACACCGGGGAGCTGTTTTTT | CASSPTGLNTGELFF
NA | TRBJ2-1 | TRBV29-1 | NA | TGCAGCGTTGAAGATCTTGCCCTGGGGGGCAATGAGCAGTTCTTC | CSVEDLALGGNEQFF
NA | TRBJ2-1 | TRBV10-1 | NA | TGCGCCAGCAGTGAGGCTGGGCAGGCGGGTAAGAATGAGCAGTTCTTC | CASSEAGQAGKNEQFF
NA | TRBJ2-7 | TRBV5-1 | NA | TGCGCCAGCAGCCAGACAGCCAGCTCCTACGAGCAGTACTTC | CASSQTASSYEQYF
NA | TRBJ1-5 | TRBV18 | NA | TGTGCCAGCTCTCCACAGGGAGGGAATCAGCCCCAGCATTTT | CASSPQGGNQPQHF
NA | TRBJ1-4 | TRBV5-4 | NA | TGTGCCAGCAGCTTTTCTCGGACAGATGAAAAACTGTTTTTT | CASSFSRTDEKLFF
NA | TRBJ1-1 | TRBV6-5 | NA | TGTGCCAGCAGTTTATGGAGTCGCTCAGTGGCTTTCTTT | CASSLWSRSVAFF
NA | TRBJ1-6 | TRBV6-6 | few | TGTGCCAGCAGTTACGACCCTAGACTTTCACCCCTCCACTTT | CASSYDPRLSPLHF
TRBD2 | TRBJ2-5 | TRBV7-3 | NA | TGTGCCAGCAGCCAGAGCGGGGGGGCCCGAGAGACCCAGTACTTC | CASSQSGGARETQYF
NA | TRBJ1-1 | TRBV6-4 | NA | TGTGCCAGCAGTGACTCCGGACAGAGGCAAAACACTGAAGCTTTCTTT | CASSDSGQRQNTEAFF
TRBD2 | TRBJ2-2 | TRBV5-1 | few | TGCGCCAGCAGCTCCCTTGGAGGGAGGGCCCCCCGGGAGCTGTTTTTT | CASSSLGGRAPRELFF
TRBD2 | TRBJ2-7 | TRBV27 | NA | TGTGCCAGCAGTCCCTGGCGGGGGGGCCAAGACGAGCAGTACTTC | CASSPWRGGQDEQYF
TRBD1 | TRBJ1-1 | TRBV29-1 | few | TGCAGCGTTAGGACAGGGGTGAACACTGAAGCTTTCTTT | CSVRTGVNTEAFF
TRBD2 | TRBJ2-5 | TRBV4-1 | NA | TGCGCCAGCAGCCTCCTAGCGGGAGAACAGGAGACCCGGTACTTC | CASSLLAGEQETRYF
NA | TRBJ2-2 | TRBV19 | NA | TGTGCCAGCCGGACGGGAACGAACACCGGGGAGCTGTTTTTT | CASRTGTNTGELFF
NA | TRBJ1-5 | TRBV6-2/TRBV6-3 | NA | TGTGCCAGCAGCGAACAGGGTCAGCCCCAGCATTTT | CASSEQGQPQHF
NA | TRBJ2-2 | TRBV6-1 | NA | TGTGCCAGCAGTGATCCCTGGACCCGCAGGGGCGGGGAGCTGTTTTTT | CASSDPWTRRGGELFF
TRBD2 | TRBJ2-1 | TRBV24-1 | NA | TGTGCCACCAGTGATGCAAGGACTAGCGGGAGGGGTGCGAATGAGCAGTTCTTC | CATSDARTSGRGANEQFF
NA | TRBJ1-4 | TRBV5-5 | NA | TGTGCCAGCAGGATACATGTAACTAATGAAAAACTGTTTTTT | CASRIHVTNEKLFF
NA | TRBJ1-2 | TRBV28 | few | TGTGCCAGCACCCAACGCGGGAAAGCTAACTATGGCTACACCTTC | CASTQRGKANYGYTF
NA | TRBJ1-2 | TRBV12-3/TRBV12-4 | once | TGTGCCAGCAGTTTCGGTGATAACTATGGCTACACCTTC | CASSFGDNYGYTF
NA | TRBJ1-1 | TRBV6-4 | once | TGTGCCAGCAGCCTAGAGAGGAACACTGAAGCTTTCTTT | CASSLERNTEAFF
NA | TRBJ1-2 | TRBV18 | NA | TGTGCCAGCTCACAAAATCAGGGTGACTATGGCTACACCTTC | CASSQNQGDYGYTF